Listed below are T cell receptor beta chains from one sample, sequenced in a study of blood T cell repertoires in COVID-19. Method: immunoSEQ multiplex PCR; TCRdb's copy keeps in-frame clones and lacks some. The sample lists 110,000 or so clones; around 87% were seen once. The source material was peripheral blood. These receptors were collected from a human donor in a cohort sampled during active COVID-19. The CDR3 runs from the conserved cysteine through the conserved F or W. A D gene is named only where the DNA matches it firmly. Clone size appears in some rows only: once, few, many, or a class for an expanded clone.

d_gene	v_gene	j_gene	abundance	CDR3nt	CDR3aa
.	TRBV19	TRBJ1-1	.	TGTGCCAGTAGGCTGCAGGTGAATGCGAACACTGAAGCTTTCTTT	CASRLQVNANTEAFF
.	TRBV28	TRBJ2-7	.	TGTGCCAGCAGTCCGACAGCTACCTACGAGCAGTACTTC	CASSPTATYEQYF
.	TRBV12-3/TRBV12-4	TRBJ2-4	.	TGTGCCAGCAGTTCCCTGGCTCAAAACATTCAGTACTTC	CASSSLAQNIQYF
.	TRBV5-4	TRBJ2-3	.	TGTGCCAGCAGCCCTCGGACAGTCGATACGCAGTATTTT	CASSPRTVDTQYF
.	TRBV5-1	TRBJ2-7	.	TGCGCCAGCAGCTTGGCCTTCGAGCCTCCCTACGAGCAGTACTTC	CASSLAFEPPYEQYF
.	TRBV29-1	TRBJ1-2	.	TGCAGCGTTGAAGACCCCGGCCAGGGTGCCCCCTATGGCTACACCTTC	CSVEDPGQGAPYGYTF
.	TRBV18	TRBJ1-1	.	TGTGCCAGCTCACCCACACGGAACACTGAAGCTTTCTTT	CASSPTRNTEAFF
.	TRBV5-1	TRBJ2-2	.	TGCGCCAGCAGCTTGCGGGGAATGAACACCGGGGAGCTGTTTTTT	CASSLRGMNTGELFF
TRBD1	TRBV5-1	TRBJ2-5	.	TGCGCCAGCAGACCAGGGGGCCAAAAAGAGACCCAGTACTTC	CASRPGGQKETQYF
.	TRBV14	TRBJ2-2	.	TGTGCCAGCAGCCAAGATCAGTGGCCAAACACCGGGGAGCTGTTTTTT	CASSQDQWPNTGELFF
.	TRBV20-1	TRBJ1-1	.	TGCAGTGCTAGTCCCCAGGGCTTAGCTTTCTTT	CSASPQGLAFF
.	TRBV11-2	TRBJ1-6	.	TGTGCCAGCAGCTATAGGGGGACGGACAATTCACCCCTCCACTTT	CASSYRGTDNSPLHF
.	TRBV5-1	TRBJ2-3	.	TGCGCCAGCAGCTTAGGGGGAGGGCCTGGAGATACGCAGTATTTT	CASSLGGGPGDTQYF
TRBD1	TRBV25-1	TRBJ2-7	.	TGTGCCAGCAGTGACCGGACAGGCCCTTCCTACGAGCAGTACTTC	CASSDRTGPSYEQYF
.	TRBV6-5	TRBJ2-7	.	TGTGCCAGCAGTCCATCCCTAAGCTCCTACGAGCAGTACTTC	CASSPSLSSYEQYF
.	TRBV6-5	TRBJ2-7	.	TGTGCCAGCACGGGGGTCGGGAGAAGCTCCTACGAGCAGTACTTC	CASTGVGRSSYEQYF
TRBD2	TRBV18	TRBJ2-2	.	TGTGCCAGCTCACCTATGGTCTTTAGCGGGACCTCGAACACCGGGGAGCTGTTTTTT	CASSPMVFSGTSNTGELFF
TRBD2	TRBV11-2	TRBJ2-2	once	TGTGCCAGCAGCTTAGGGGGGGGAGGGCCAGACACCGGGGAGCTGTTTTTT	CASSLGGGGPDTGELFF
TRBD1	TRBV5-1	TRBJ2-3	.	TGCGCCAGCAGCTGGGGACAGACCACAGATACGCAGTATTTT	CASSWGQTTDTQYF
TRBD2	TRBV11-3	TRBJ2-7	once	TGTGCCAGCAACCTGGGGGGGGCCTACGAGCAGTACTTC	CASNLGGAYEQYF
TRBD2	TRBV5-1	TRBJ2-7	.	TGCGCCAGCAGCTTACGACAGGGGACTAGCGGGCCCTACGAGCAGTACTTC	CASSLRQGTSGPYEQYF
.	TRBV13	TRBJ1-3	.	TGTGCCAGCAGCTCATCAGGGTCCAGGTCTGGAAACACCATATATTTT	CASSSSGSRSGNTIYF
TRBD1	TRBV5-1	TRBJ1-4	.	TGCGCCAGCAGCTCACAGGGGATGAGGGCTACTAATGAAAAACTGTTTTTT	CASSSQGMRATNEKLFF
TRBD2	TRBV10-1	TRBJ2-1	.	TGCGCCAGCAGTGAGAGAGCGGGAGGGAGCTCCTACAATGAGCAGTTCTTC	CASSERAGGSSYNEQFF
TRBD1	TRBV5-6	TRBJ2-2	.	TGTGCCAGCAGCCAGACAGGGCTCAACACCGGGGAGCTGTTTTTT	CASSQTGLNTGELFF
TRBD1	TRBV28	TRBJ2-7	.	TGTGCCAGCAGTTCGACGGACAGGGAGGAATACTTC	CASSSTDREEYF
TRBD1	TRBV5-4	TRBJ1-2	.	TGTGCCAGCAGCTCAAACGCCGGGACAGGGGGCTATGGCTACACCTTC	CASSSNAGTGGYGYTF
TRBD1	TRBV11-2	TRBJ1-2	.	TGTGCCAGCAGCGCCGACAGGGGGTCTGGCTACACCTTC	CASSADRGSGYTF
.	TRBV7-9	TRBJ2-7	few	TGTGCCAGCAGCCCAAACCTCGGTGAGCAGTACTTC	CASSPNLGEQYF
TRBD1	TRBV28	TRBJ1-5	.	TGTGCCAGCAGCCGAGATCAGGGGGCGCGGAATCAGCCCCAGCATTTT	CASSRDQGARNQPQHF
.	TRBV30	TRBJ1-5	.	TGTGCCTGGAACCCAGGGCAGTCGGTTTATAGCAATCAGCCCCAGCATTTT	CAWNPGQSVYSNQPQHF
.	TRBV5-1	TRBJ1-4	.	TGCGCCAGCAGCTTGGAGGGGGGGCGACCTAATGAAAAACTGTTTTTT	CASSLEGGRPNEKLFF
.	TRBV5-4	TRBJ1-4	once	TGTGCCAGCAGCTTGGGGGCGACTAATGAAAAACTGTTTTTT	CASSLGATNEKLFF
.	TRBV25-1	TRBJ1-2	.	TGTGCCAGCAGTGAATATCAGGACTATGGCTACACCTTC	CASSEYQDYGYTF
TRBD1	TRBV7-2	TRBJ1-2	.	TGTGCCAGCAGCCCTATCGGACAGGGGGCATATGGCTACACCTTC	CASSPIGQGAYGYTF
TRBD2	TRBV5-6	TRBJ2-3	few	TGTGCCAGCAGCTTACCGGGACTAGCGGCCTCACAGTATTTT	CASSLPGLAASQYF
TRBD1	TRBV25-1	TRBJ2-7	.	TGTGCCAGCAGTGACGGGCAGGGGGAACGCTACGAGCAGTACTTC	CASSDGQGERYEQYF
.	TRBV24-1	TRBJ2-1	.	TGTGCCACCAGTGAAGCTATCAATGAGCAGTTCTTC	CATSEAINEQFF
TRBD1	TRBV7-9	TRBJ1-6	few	TGTGCCAGCAGCTCCCTGACAGGGGTTGGGTCACCCCTCCACTTT	CASSSLTGVGSPLHF